The 26 T cell receptor beta chains below all came from one sample that was sequenced in a study of CD8+ T cells in alopecia areata. Sequencing templates came from extracted RNA that was reverse transcribed into cDNA. Measured with immunoSEQ multiplex PCR; TCRdb has only the in-frame clones, and not every one. The sample contains roughly 140,000 clones, around 51% of which appear only once. This specimen was CD4+ T cells sorted from blood, taken at week 0. The receptor source for this set is a human donor with alopecia areata.

This clone was seen a handful of times. The chain recombines TRBV10-2 with TRBJ2-1; 7 bases are a match to TRBD1. With 3 bases clipped from V and 15 bases from J, the junction kept 11 bases outside the gene matches. The CDR3 runs to 13 residues. Germline assignment: CDR1 WSHSY and CDR2 SAAADI. CDR3 protein: CASSDPRTGRGFF. The CDR3 bases are TGCGCCAGCAGTGACCCCCGGACAGGTAGAGGGTTCTTC.

This chain links TRBV30 with TRBJ2-5; D uncertain. The CDR3 extends over 13 amino acids. V was clipped by 2 bases and J by 1 base, with 8 bases between them. Germline CDR1 reads GTSNPN; CDR2 reads SVGIG (reference sequence). CDR3 DNA sequence: TGTGCCTGGAGTACCCGGTTCCAAGAGACCCAGTACTTC. Residues: CAWSTRFQETQYF.

This rearrangement joins TRBV7-9 to TRBJ1-2; 9 bases align to TRBD1. Losses at the gene ends were 4 bases for V and 1 base for J; bases not matched to a gene: 10. This CDR3 comprises 17 residues. Germline V gives CDR1 SEHNR, CDR2 FQNEAQ (reference sequence). CDR3 DNA: TGTGCCAGCAGCTGGAAATTACAGGGGGCCGATAACTATGGCTACACCTTC. This gives the protein CASSWKLQGADNYGYTF.

This clone was seen more than once but under ten times. At the DNA level, this CDR3 is encoded by other sequences in the same sample as well. The CDR3 spells CASSFLGAEAFF. The CDR3, as DNA: TGTGCCAGCAGTTTTTTGGGCGCTGAAGCTTTCTTT. V usage is TRBV27 and J usage is TRBJ1-1; the D is unclear. The CDR3 runs to 12 residues. The V gene's germline CDR1 is MNHEY and CDR2 SMNVEV (reference sequence). The ends were cut back, 3 bases at V and 6 bases at J, with 8 bases in the middle.

The gene calls are TRBV6-1 and TRBJ2-7; no clear D gene. The CDR3 spans 11 residues. The V gene's germline CDR1 is MNHNS and CDR2 SASEGT. The ends were cut back, 5 bases at V and 6 bases at J, with 8 bases in the middle. The CDR3 protein is CASSPRAEQYF. The CDR3 DNA follows: TGTGCCAGCAGTCCGCGCGCCGAGCAGTACTTC.

This clone was seen more than once but under ten times. This rearrangement joins TRBV5-1 to TRBJ1-1, with 8 positions matching TRBD1. CDR1 is SGHRS and CDR2 is YFSETQ in the germline V gene. The CDR3 sequence is 14 residues long. J was trimmed by 1 base and V by 4 bases; bases with no gene match: 3. The CDR3 spells CASSPGTGNTEAFF. The CDR3 nucleotides read TGCGCCAGCAGCCCCGGGACAGGGAACACTGAAGCTTTCTTT.

V is TRBV29-1 and J is TRBJ2-7; D is unresolved. Per germline, CDR1 SQVTM and CDR2 ANQGSEA. Trimming cost V 4 bases and J 2 bases, with 9 bases left between them. The CDR3 is 12 amino acids. The CDR3 is CSVAADPYEQYF. The CDR3 DNA reads TGCAGCGTTGCTGCAGATCCCTACGAGCAGTACTTC.

The rearrangement joins TRBV11-1 to TRBJ2-2; TRBD2 matches 10 bases. With V trimmed by 5 bases and J by 5 bases, 8 bases remained unmatched. The CDR3 runs 16 residues. The germline V gene encodes CDR1 SGHAT and CDR2 FQDESV (reference sequence). CDR3 sequence (DNA): TGTGCCAGCAGCAAGATTAGCGGGAGGCTAACCGGGGAGCTGTTTTTT. It specifies CASSKISGRLTGELFF. Filled out from reference TRBV11-1 and TRBJ2-2, the complete variable domain reads EAEVAQSPRYKITEKSQAVAFWCDPISGHATLYWYRQILGQGPELLVQFQDESVVDDSQLPKDRFSAERLKGVDSTLKIQPAELGDSAMYLCASSKISGRLTGELFFGEGSRLTVL.

This clone appeared a few times. This chain joins TRBV29-1 and TRBJ2-3; D possibly matches TRBD1 or TRBD2 (5 bases each). The CDR3 loop spans 14 amino acids. The V end lost 3 bases, the J end lost 5 bases, and 15 bases lay between the germline ends. Per germline, CDR1 SQVTM and CDR2 ANQGSEA. DNA of the CDR3: TGCAGCGTTGAGCTTGACAGACGGGAAGATACGCAGTATTTT. Translating gives CSVELDRREDTQYF.

The V call is TRBV4-1, the J call TRBJ1-5; no clear D. This CDR3 is built from 15 residues. CDR1 and CDR2 (germline): MGHRA, YSYEKL. V lost 1 base and J lost 4, with 11 bases in between. CDR3 residues: CASSQGQAVNQPQHF. In DNA form, the CDR3 reads TGCGCCAGCAGCCAAGGTCAGGCCGTTAATCAGCCCCAGCATTTT.

This clone was counted a few times. The J gene is TRBJ2-5, the V gene TRBV27; 7 positions agree with TRBD2. Unmatched junction bases numbered 5, after V lost 6 bases and J lost 7 bases. The germline V gene has CDR1 MNHEY and CDR2 SMNVEV (reference sequence). CDR3 size: 12 residues. In DNA form, the CDR3 reads TGTGCCAGCAGCCTCCGCGGGGGGACCCAGTACTTC. This sequence encodes CASSLRGGTQYF.

The chain is built from TRBV27 and TRBJ2-3; TRBD1 matches at 9 bases. V was pared by 4 bases and J by 8 bases, with 16 bases of the junction left unmatched. Germline V gene lookup returns CDR1 MNHEY and CDR2 SMNVEV (reference sequence). The CDR3 runs to 17 residues. CDR3 residues: CASSSAPWGTGYGTQYF. In nucleotides, the CDR3 is TGTGCCAGCAGTTCTGCTCCCTGGGGGACAGGGTACGGTACGCAGTATTTT.

V gene TRBV2 combines with J gene TRBJ2-1; no clear D gene. V was shortened by 8 bases and J by 9 bases, with 11 bases between the two germline ends. The CDR3 sequence is 11 residues long. CDR1 is SNHLY and CDR2 is FYNNEI in the germline V gene. CDR3 in DNA: TGTGCCAGCCGAAGTGGCAGTGAGCAGTTCTTC. Translating it yields CASRSGSEQFF.

V and J are TRBV29-1 and TRBJ2-1; 9 bases are shared with TRBD2. The germline CDR1 and CDR2 sequences are SQVTM and ANQGSEA. This CDR3 is 14 amino acids long. Losses at the gene ends were 8 bases for V and 2 bases for J; bases not matched to a gene: 7. CDR3 residues: CSTGLAGAYNEQFF. In DNA form, the CDR3 reads TGCAGCACGGGACTAGCAGGCGCCTACAATGAGCAGTTCTTC.

The chain has TRBV27 and TRBJ2-5; 7 nucleotides align to TRBD2. The CDR3 runs to 15 residues. V lost 5 bases to trimming and J lost 6 bases; unmatched junction nucleotides: 12. Germline CDR1 and CDR2: MNHEY and SMNVEV (reference sequence). Here the CDR3 reads CASSPYRTSIQTQYF. In nucleotides, the CDR3 is TGTGCCAGCAGTCCGTATCGGACTAGTATCCAGACCCAGTACTTC.

This clone showed up just a few times. The rearrangement joins TRBV2 to TRBJ2-2; 9 nucleotides line up with TRBD1. The CDR3 contains 16 residues. The V gene end was trimmed by 7 bases and the J gene end by 3 bases; junction bases not matched to a gene: 9. In germline, CDR1 is SNHLY, CDR2 FYNNEI. CDR3 region: CASISGQGRDTGELFF. The DNA of the CDR3 is TGTGCCAGCATAAGTGGACAGGGGAGGGACACCGGGGAGCTGTTTTTT.

The chain carries TRBV25-1 and TRBJ2-3; 12 bases align to TRBD2. The ends lost 2 bases at V and 2 bases at J; junction bases unmatched: 2. The germline CDR1 and CDR2 sequences are MGHDK and SYGVNS. CDR3 length: 16 amino acids. In DNA form, the CDR3 reads TGTGCCAGCAGTGAACTAGCGGGAGGGCTCACAGATACGCAGTATTTT. This translates into CASSELAGGLTDTQYF. The whole variable domain, remainder taken from reference TRBV25-1 and TRBJ2-3, is EADIYQTPRYLVIGTGKKITLECSQTMGHDKMYWYQQDPGMELHLIHYSYGVNSTEKGDLSSESTVSRIRTEHFPLTLESARPSHTSQYLCASSELAGGLTDTQYFGPGTRLTVL.

This chain connects TRBV6-5 to TRBJ2-5; 16 bases line up with TRBD2. Germline V gene lookup returns CDR1 MNHEY and CDR2 SVGAGI. After removal of 4 bases from V and 10 bases from J, the junction contained 3 bases not matched to a gene. CDR3 length: 14 amino acids. As DNA, the CDR3 is TGTGCCAGCAGTTCCGGGACTAGCGGGAGGGACCAGTACTTC. It encodes CASSSGTSGRDQYF.

The chain couples TRBV6-5 to TRBJ2-5; unclear D gene. The V gene lost 8 bases and the J gene lost 2 bases, with 12 bases spanning the gap. Germline CDR1 is MNHEY and CDR2 is SVGAGI. The length of the CDR3 is 13 residues. The CDR3 spells CASVRVVQETQYF. Here the CDR3 DNA reads TGTGCCAGCGTACGAGTAGTTCAAGAGACCCAGTACTTC.

The rearrangement joins TRBV27 to TRBJ1-1; D possibly corresponds to TRBD1 (6 bases). CDR1 MNHEY and CDR2 SMNVEV come from the germline V gene (reference sequence). Trimming cost V 1 base and J 0 bases, with 9 bases left between them. The CDR3 has 15 residues. The CDR3 nucleotides read TGTGCCAGCAGTTTATATCAGGGGATGAACACTGAAGCTTTCTTT. Translation: CASSLYQGMNTEAFF.

A few counts support this clone. V is TRBV29-1 and J is TRBJ1-2, with a weak D call TRBD1 (6 bases). V lost 8 bases and J lost 3, with 10 bases in between. CDR3 length: 11 residues. Germline V gives CDR1 SQVTM, CDR2 ANQGSEA. The chain's CDR3 is CSSRTDYGYTF. For the CDR3, the DNA is TGCAGCTCCCGGACAGACTATGGCTACACCTTC.

This clone has more than one count but fewer than ten. The rearrangement joins TRBV29-1 to TRBJ2-3; the match to TRBD2 covers 7 bases. Germline-derived CDR1 and CDR2 are SQVTM and ANQGSEA. This CDR3 contains 15 residues. V trimming: 2 bases; J trimming: 1 base; junction bases outside the gene matches: 6. The CDR3 coding sequence is TGCAGCGTTGAAAGAACTAGCGACCGCACAGATACGCAGTATTTT. Translation: CSVERTSDRTDTQYF.

This chain uses TRBV11-2 with TRBJ2-7; D could derive from TRBD1 or TRBD2 (5 bases each). The CDR3 sequence is 14 residues long. Trimming stripped 5 bases from V and 7 bases from J, with 18 bases between. Germline V gene data show CDR1 as SGHAT and CDR2 as FQNNGV. The chain's CDR3 is CASSPLGQGGEQYF. DNA of the CDR3: TGTGCCAGCAGCCCCCTGGGGCAGGGCGGGGAGCAGTACTTC.

This chain joins TRBV15 and TRBJ2-7, with D possibly TRBD1 on 6 matching bases. Per germline, CDR1 LNHNV and CDR2 YYDKDF (reference sequence). Trimming shortened V by 0 bases and J by 1 base, and 13 bases separated the two germline ends. The CDR3 covers 16 residues. CDR3 coding DNA: TGTGCCACCAGCAGAGATCAGGGGCCACTGTCCTACGAGCAGTACTTC. Its protein is CATSRDQGPLSYEQYF. The entire variable domain, with the rest obtained from reference TRBV15 and TRBJ2-7, is as follows: DAMVIQNPRYQVTQFGKPVTLSCSQTLNHNVMYWYQQKSSQAPKLLFHYYDKDFNNEADTPDNFQSRRPNTSFCFLDIRSPGLGDTAMYLCATSRDQGPLSYEQYFGPGTRLTVT.

The gene calls are TRBV23-1 and TRBJ1-1; tentatively, D is TRBD1 (5 bases). TRBV23-1 is recorded as an ORF, its role being uncertain. This CDR3 is 15 amino acids long. V was pared by 0 bases and J by 5 bases, with 13 bases between. The CDR3 loop reads CASSQSRGPGTEAFF. The CDR3 coding sequence is TGCGCCAGCAGTCAATCGAGGGGCCCCGGGACTGAAGCTTTCTTT.

The chain carries TRBV29-1 and TRBJ2-3, with unresolved D. CDR3 length: 14 amino acids. V was cut by 0 bases and J by 2 bases, with 9 bases left in between. Germline CDR1 reads SQVTM; CDR2 reads ANQGSEA. The CDR3 DNA is TGCAGCGTTGAAGAGGGCAGATCCACAGATACGCAGTATTTT. Its translation is CSVEEGRSTDTQYF.